Listed below are T cell receptor beta chains from one sample, sequenced in a study of vaccination effects on CD4 cells after COVID-19. The repertoire was sequenced with immunoSEQ multiplex PCR; TCRdb's copy has only in-frame clones and lacks some. Among 20,000 to 25,000 clones listed, 74% were seen once. The antigens of these receptors remain unknown. The source was CD4+ T cells from PBMCs cultured with a peptide pool, collected before COVID-19 vaccination. These receptors originate from a human donor who had a prior SARS-CoV-2 infection. Each CDR3 is given without its conserved first and last residue. D genes are given only for firm matches. For some rows the clone size is stated as once, few or many, or as a class when expanded; others skip it.

>TRBV2|.|.|TRBJ2-5|9
ASDYQETQY
>TRBV5-1|.|.|TRBJ2-3|11
ASSLDPGITQY
>TRBV4-2|.|.|TRBJ2-3|12
ASSPERRIDTQY
>TRBV14|.|few|TRBJ2-7|12
ASSHWRSSYEQY
>TRBV18|.|.|TRBJ2-6|15
ASSPRVDYSGTNVLT
>TRBV2|TRBD2|.|TRBJ2-5|10
ASGGDRETQY
>TRBV6-2/TRBV6-3|.|once|TRBJ2-3|13
ASSRLTGGTDTQY
>TRBV19|.|once|TRBJ2-5|13
ASSIDGGGGETQY
>TRBV30|TRBD2|.|TRBJ2-3|10
AWRWGGDTQY
>TRBV4-1|.|few|TRBJ1-6|15
ASSQLPQEWNNSPLH
>TRBV7-8|.|.|TRBJ2-7|12
ASSFLGGAEEQY
>TRBV15|.|few|TRBJ2-7|14
ATSRDVRDTNYEQY
>TRBV10-3|.|.|TRBJ1-5|11
AIGSDSNQPQH
>TRBV20-1|.|.|TRBJ2-7|9
SSASTYEQY
>TRBV6-1|.|once|TRBJ1-5|13
ASSEGSIDNQPQH
>TRBV6-5|.|.|TRBJ2-5|11
ASSLFGGETQY